The present T cell receptor (beta chain) was sequenced within a study of shared T cell receptors in the human thymus. Here immunoSEQ multiplex PCR was the method, and the copy in TCRdb shows in-frame clones only, minus some. Counted here are about 660,000 clones, 88% occurring once; the ten biggest clones make up 0.0095% to 0.012%. Trimming left V 1 base short and J 3 bases short, with 9 bases between. Germline-derived CDR1 and CDR2 are MNHNS and SASEGT. This CDR3 has 14 residues. This same sample was also part of a study on human thymus T cells. That source notes: Healthy Finnish infants having corrective surgery for congenital heart defects served as donors. Thymus was obtained from resections taken during corrective heart surgery. Among unrelated individuals, related research reported thymic repertoires that overlapped highly.

The sequence was collected from a boy less than two years old with a congenital heart defect. The chain recombines TRBV6-1 with TRBJ1-2, with D possibly TRBD1 on 5 matching bases. The sequenced sample consisted of thymocytes. The CDR3 sequence: CASSEGPTDYGYTF. CDR3 in DNA: TGTGCCAGCAGTGAAGGTCCGACAGACTATGGCTACACCTTC.